This is a list of T cell receptor beta chains from one sample in a study of CD8+CD57+ T cells in acquired aplastic anemia. From the reads, TCRdb called clonotypes with MiXCR, one entry per CDR3 protein. The sample records fewer than 200,000 distinct CDR3 sequences, 40% to 50% being singletons. Sequenced sample: sorted CD4+, CD8+, or CD8+CD57+ T cells (not recorded which) from PBMCs. The receptors were sampled from a human donor with aplastic anemia. The CDR3 runs from the conserved cysteine through the conserved F or W. The D gene is left open where the match is weak. Rows give clone size only sometimes, using once, few, many, or a class for an expanded clone.

TRBJ2-2,many,TRBV3-1,-,CASSSPDSGELFF,TGTGCCAGCAGCTCGCCAGATAGCGGTGAGCTGTTTTTT
TRBJ2-3,many,TRBV7-3,TRBD1,CASSLGDRGPDTQYF,TGTGCCAGCAGCTTAGGGGACAGGGGGCCAGATACGCAGTATTTT
TRBJ1-2,-,TRBV4-1,-,CASSLRRPGASGGYTF,TGCGCCAGCAGCCTTCGACGTCCGGGGGCTAGTGGTGGCTACACCTTC
TRBJ1-2,many,TRBV4-3,-,CASSQDPQGGGYTF,TGCGCCAGCAGCCAAGACCCACAGGGCGGAGGCTACACCTTC
TRBJ1-2,-,TRBV10-3,-,CASSGTGLGRYYGYTF,TGTGCCAGCAGTGGGACGGGGCTTGGACGTTACTATGGCTACACCTTC
TRBJ2-7,-,TRBV20-1,-,CSARTLPGGEYEQYF,TGCAGTGCTAGAACGTTACCTGGTGGTGAGTACGAGCAGTACTTC
TRBJ1-2,-,TRBV10-3,TRBD1,CAISESDRGLFYTF,TGTGCCATCAGTGAATCTGACAGGGGGCTATTCTACACCTTC
TRBJ1-2,many,TRBV19,-,CASSIGGGNNYGYTF,TGTGCCAGTAGTATAGGGGGCGGAAATAACTATGGCTACACCTTC
TRBJ2-5,-,TRBV5-8,-,CASSPSRAQETQYF,TGTGCCAGCAGCCCTTCCCGGGCCCAAGAGACCCAGTACTTC
TRBJ2-3,many,TRBV5-1,TRBD2,CASSFNPGGAQYF,TGCGCCAGCAGCTTCAATCCGGGGGGGGCGCAGTATTTT
TRBJ2-7,-,TRBV7-2,TRBD2,CASSSPRLAYEQYF,TGTGCCAGCAGCTCCCCGCGACTAGCGTACGAGCAGTACTTC
TRBJ1-1,-,TRBV2,TRBD1,CASSTGPMNTEAFF,TGTGCCAGCTCGACAGGGCCAATGAACACTGAAGCTTTCTTT
TRBJ2-1,many,TRBV7-3,TRBD2,CASSRERGVSYNEQFF,TGTGCCAGCAGCCGAGAGCGGGGGGTCTCCTACAATGAGCAGTTCTTC
TRBJ1-2,-,TRBV5-1,-,CASSKDGANYGYTF,TGCGCCAGCAGCAAGGACGGAGCTAACTATGGCTACACCTTC
TRBJ2-5,many,TRBV5-1,-,CASSPLWGVGETQYF,TGCGCCAGCAGCCCCTTGTGGGGGGTGGGAGAGACCCAGTACTTC
TRBJ1-5,many,TRBV12-3/TRBV12-4,-,CASSFSQSSNQPQHF,TGTGCCAGCAGTTTCTCCCAGAGTAGCAATCAGCCCCAGCATTTT
TRBJ2-7,once,TRBV20-1,-,CSADGQYEQYF,TGCAGTGCTGATGGACAGTACGAGCAGTACTTC
TRBJ2-7,-,TRBV7-2,-,CSTRTGTYEQYF,TGCAGCACTAGAACCGGGACCTACGAGCAGTACTTC
TRBJ1-2,-,TRBV4-2,-,CASSQKTVSVATGYTF,TGTGCCAGCAGCCAGAAGACAGTATCCGTCGCGACCGGCTACACCTTC
TRBJ1-5,many,TRBV12-3/TRBV12-4,-,CASTNPDRQPQHF,TGTGCCAGCACTAACCCAGACCGCCAGCCCCAGCATTTT
TRBJ1-4,-,TRBV7-9,-,CASSLLRRDEKLFF,TGTGCCAGCAGCTTACTGAGGAGAGATGAAAAACTGTTTTTT
TRBJ1-1,many,TRBV10-3,-,CAISEEDGTEAFF,TGTGCCATCTCCGAGGAGGACGGCACTGAAGCTTTCTTT
TRBJ2-7,-,TRBV2,-,CAGAKQGTGYEQYF,TGTGCCGGGGCCAAACAGGGAACTGGCTACGAGCAGTACTTC
TRBJ2-7,-,TRBV20-1,TRBD2,CSASVLAASSYEQYF,TGCAGTGCTAGCGTACTAGCGGCAAGCTCCTACGAGCAGTACTTC
TRBJ1-5,-,TRBV19,-,CACSRPRHPPQHF,TGTGCCTGTAGTCGGCCCAGACATCCGCCCCAGCATTTT
TRBJ2-7,many,TRBV20-1,TRBD2,CSAREVTSGTYEQYF,TGCAGTGCTAGAGAAGTTACTAGCGGGACTTACGAGCAGTACTTC
TRBJ1-1,many,TRBV19,-,CASSIDPVGTEAFF,TGTGCCAGTAGTATAGACCCGGTGGGCACTGAAGCTTTCTTT
TRBJ2-7,-,TRBV5-1,-,CASSLVPGREQYF,TGCGCCAGCAGCTTGGTTCCAGGGCGGGAGCAGTACTTC
TRBJ2-5,many,TRBV6-1,-,CASIGPRETQYF,TGTGCCAGCATCGGCCCCCGGGAGACCCAGTACTTC
TRBJ1-2,many,TRBV7-8,-,CASSLVTDPNYGYTF,TGTGCCAGCAGCTTAGTTACAGACCCTAACTATGGCTACACCTTC
TRBJ2-7,few,TRBV7-8,-,CASSPRDYEQYF,TGTGCCAGCAGCCCGAGGGACTACGAGCAGTACTTC
TRBJ1-2,once,TRBV6-5,TRBD1,CASSYSLRTGYGYTF,TGTGCCAGCAGTTACTCTCTCCGGACAGGCTATGGCTACACCTTC
TRBJ2-7,-,TRBV2,TRBD1,CASRVTGGSEQYF,TGTGCCAGCAGGGTGACAGGGGGAAGCGAGCAGTACTTC
TRBJ2-1,-,TRBV15,TRBD2,CATSSRDYLNEQFF,TGTGCCACCAGCTCCCGGGACTACCTTAATGAGCAGTTCTTC
TRBJ1-2,-,TRBV25-1,-,CASSVPGVNYGYTF,TGTGCCAGCAGTGTTCCGGGGGTAAACTATGGCTACACCTTC
TRBJ2-7,-,TRBV7-6,-,CASSPFGPYEQYF,TGTGCCAGCAGCCCGTTCGGGCCCTACGAGCAGTACTTC
TRBJ2-5,-,TRBV4-2,TRBD2,CASSPTSGGAAETQYF,TGTGCCAGCAGCCCAACTAGCGGGGGGGCCGCGGAGACCCAGTACTTC
TRBJ2-7,-,TRBV20-1,TRBD2,CSARRGGDGYEQYF,TGCAGTGCTAGACGCGGGGGGGACGGGTACGAGCAGTACTTC
TRBJ2-7,-,TRBV19,-,CASSSRPGPYEQYF,TGTGCCAGTAGTTCCCGGCCAGGGCCCTACGAGCAGTACTTC
TRBJ2-1,-,TRBV25-1,-,CASSESGVPNEQFF,TGTGCCAGCAGTGAATCAGGGGTCCCCAATGAGCAGTTCTTC
TRBJ1-1,-,TRBV10-3,-,CAIGREGGAYTEAFF,TGTGCCATCGGCCGAGAGGGTGGGGCTTACACTGAAGCTTTCTTT
TRBJ2-7,many,TRBV11-2,TRBD1,CASSLDRTGGQYF,TGTGCCAGCAGCTTAGATCGGACAGGGGGGCAGTACTTC
TRBJ2-3,-,TRBV9,-,CASSVIDREDTQYF,TGTGCCAGCAGCGTGATCGATCGTGAAGATACGCAGTATTTT
TRBJ2-7,-,TRBV7-2,-,CASSSLGEQYF,TGTGCCAGCAGCTCCTTGGGGGAGCAGTACTTC
TRBJ2-5,-,TRBV7-6,-,CASSSDSQETQYF,TGTGCCAGCAGCTCGGACAGTCAAGAGACCCAATACTTC
TRBJ1-6,few,TRBV10-3,-,CAIRARTENSPLHF,TGTGCCATCAGGGCGAGGACAGAGAATTCACCCCTCCACTTT
TRBJ2-7,many,TRBV4-3,TRBD2,CASSQESSGNYEQYF,TGCGCCAGCAGCCAAGAGTCTAGCGGGAACTACGAGCAGTACTTC
TRBJ1-1,many,TRBV5-4,-,CASSLAGVPEAFF,TGTGCCAGCAGCTTGGCCGGGGTCCCTGAAGCTTTCTTT
TRBJ1-6,-,TRBV9,-,CASSVGNAPLHF,TGTGCCAGCAGCGTCGGGAACGCACCCCTCCACTTT
TRBJ2-2,many,TRBV20-1,TRBD2,CSARGREGGELFF,TGCAGTGCTAGAGGCAGGGAGGGCGGGGAGCTGTTTTTT